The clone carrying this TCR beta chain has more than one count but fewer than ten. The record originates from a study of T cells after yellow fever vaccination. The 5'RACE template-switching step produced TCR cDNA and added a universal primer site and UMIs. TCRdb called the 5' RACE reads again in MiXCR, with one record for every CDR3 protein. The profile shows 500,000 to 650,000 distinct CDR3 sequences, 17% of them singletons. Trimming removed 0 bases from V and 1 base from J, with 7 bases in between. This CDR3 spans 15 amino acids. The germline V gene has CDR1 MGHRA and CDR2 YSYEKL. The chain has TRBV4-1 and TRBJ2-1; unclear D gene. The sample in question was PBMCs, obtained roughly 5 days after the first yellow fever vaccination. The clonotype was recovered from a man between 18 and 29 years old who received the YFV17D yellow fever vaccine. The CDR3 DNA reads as TGCGCCAGCAGCCAAGAAATAGCATCCTACAATGAGCAGTTCTTC. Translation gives CASSQEIASYNEQFF.